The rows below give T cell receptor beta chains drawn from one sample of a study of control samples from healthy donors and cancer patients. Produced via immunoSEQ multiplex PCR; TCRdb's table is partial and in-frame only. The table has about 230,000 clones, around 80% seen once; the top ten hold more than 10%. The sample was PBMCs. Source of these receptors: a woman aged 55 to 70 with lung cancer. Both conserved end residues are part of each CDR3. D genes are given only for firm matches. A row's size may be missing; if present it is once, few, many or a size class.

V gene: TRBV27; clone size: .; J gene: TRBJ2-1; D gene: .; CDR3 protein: CASSHGRGGSYNEQFF; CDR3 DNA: TGTGCCAGCAGCCACGGAAGGGGGGGATCCTACAATGAGCAGTTCTTC
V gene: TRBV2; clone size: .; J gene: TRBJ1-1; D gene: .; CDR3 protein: CASRSARAGAAKFEAFF; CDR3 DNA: TGTGCCAGCAGATCAGCACGGGCAGGGGCCGCTAAATTTGAAGCTTTCTTT
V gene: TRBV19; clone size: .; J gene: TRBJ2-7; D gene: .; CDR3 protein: CASSIGGNEQYF; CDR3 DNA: TGTGCCAGTAGTATAGGGGGCAACGAGCAGTACTTC
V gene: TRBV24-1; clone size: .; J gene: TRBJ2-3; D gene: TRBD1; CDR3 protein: CATSGTGETGFGTDTQYF; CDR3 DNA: TGTGCCACCAGCGGGACAGGGGAAACGGGATTCGGCACAGATACGCAGTATTTT
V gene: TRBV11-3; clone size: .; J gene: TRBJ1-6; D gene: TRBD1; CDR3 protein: CASSLVPRDRVRPPLHF; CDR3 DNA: TGTGCCAGCAGCTTAGTACCAAGGGACAGGGTAAGACCACCCCTCCACTTT
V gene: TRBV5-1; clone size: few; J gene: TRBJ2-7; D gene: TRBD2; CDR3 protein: CASSLGLAGDYEQYF; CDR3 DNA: TGCGCCAGCAGCTTGGGTCTAGCGGGAGACTACGAGCAGTACTTC
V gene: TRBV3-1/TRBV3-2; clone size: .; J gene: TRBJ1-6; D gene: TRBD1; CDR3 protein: CASRQGQDNSPLHF; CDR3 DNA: TGTGCCAGCCGACAGGGACAGGATAATTCACCCCTCCACTTT
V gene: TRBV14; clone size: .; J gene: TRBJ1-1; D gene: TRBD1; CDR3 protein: CASSQDSQGFMNTEAFF; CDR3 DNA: TGTGCCAGCAGCCAAGACTCACAGGGGTTCATGAACACTGAAGCTTTCTTT
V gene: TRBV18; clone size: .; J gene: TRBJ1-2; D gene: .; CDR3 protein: CASSPPSGAEGYTF; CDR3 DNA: TGTGCCAGCTCACCCCCCTCCGGGGCGGAGGGCTACACCTTC
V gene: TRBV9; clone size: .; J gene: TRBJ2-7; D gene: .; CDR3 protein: CASSRGDREYEQYF; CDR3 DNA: TGTGCCAGCAGCAGGGGGGACAGAGAGTACGAGCAGTACTTC
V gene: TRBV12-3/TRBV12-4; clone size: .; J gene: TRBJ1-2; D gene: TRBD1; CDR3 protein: CASRGTGRSGYTF; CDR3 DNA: TGTGCCAGCAGAGGGACAGGGAGGTCTGGCTACACCTTC
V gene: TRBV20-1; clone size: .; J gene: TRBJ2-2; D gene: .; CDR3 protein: CSASRESGGELFF; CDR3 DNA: TGCAGTGCTAGTCGGGAGAGTGGCGGGGAGCTGTTTTTT
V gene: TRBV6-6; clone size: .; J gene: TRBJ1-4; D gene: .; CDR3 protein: CASSSFGEKLFF; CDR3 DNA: TGTGCCAGCAGTTCATTCGGGGAAAAACTGTTTTTT
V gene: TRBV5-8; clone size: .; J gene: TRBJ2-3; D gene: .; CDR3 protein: CASSLRLIGTDTQYF; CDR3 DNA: TGTGCCAGCAGCTTGCGACTTATTGGCACAGATACGCAGTATTTT
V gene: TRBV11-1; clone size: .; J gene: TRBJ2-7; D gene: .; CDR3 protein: CASSRAGNRYEQYF; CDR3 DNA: TGTGCCAGTTCTCGGGCAGGGAATCGGTACGAGCAGTACTTC
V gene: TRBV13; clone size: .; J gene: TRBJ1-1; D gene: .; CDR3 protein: CASSGGPFTEAFF; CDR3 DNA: TGTGCCAGCAGCGGTGGCCCATTCACTGAAGCTTTCTTT
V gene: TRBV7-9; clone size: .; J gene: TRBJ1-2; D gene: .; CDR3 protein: CASSLPGRHYGYTF; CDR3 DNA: TGTGCCAGCAGCTTACCGGGACGGCATTATGGCTACACCTTC
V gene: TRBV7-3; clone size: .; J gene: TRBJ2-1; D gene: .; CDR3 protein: CASSLVRGGVLDEQFF; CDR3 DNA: TGTGCCAGCAGCCTCGTGCGCGGGGGCGTTTTGGATGAGCAGTTCTTC
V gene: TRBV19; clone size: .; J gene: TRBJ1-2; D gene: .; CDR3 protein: CASSIGTYNYGYTF; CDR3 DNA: TGTGCCAGTAGTATAGGGACGTATAACTATGGCTACACCTTC
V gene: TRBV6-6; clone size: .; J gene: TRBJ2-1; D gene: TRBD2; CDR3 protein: CASSRIAGGSYNEQFF; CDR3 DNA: TGTGCCAGCAGTCGAATAGCGGGGGGCTCCTACAATGAGCAGTTCTTC
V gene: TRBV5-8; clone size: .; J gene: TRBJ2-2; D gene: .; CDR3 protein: CASSFSSPGELFF; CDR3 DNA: TGTGCCAGCAGCTTTTCCTCACCCGGGGAGCTGTTTTTT
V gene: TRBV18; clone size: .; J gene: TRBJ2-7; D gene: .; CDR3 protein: CASSPGQGAYEQYF; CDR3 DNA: TGTGCCAGCTCACCCGGCCAGGGAGCCTACGAGCAGTACTTC
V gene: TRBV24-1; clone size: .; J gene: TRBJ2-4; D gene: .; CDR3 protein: CATSDPIQNIQYF; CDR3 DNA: TGTGCCACCAGTGATCCCATTCAAAACATTCAGTACTTC
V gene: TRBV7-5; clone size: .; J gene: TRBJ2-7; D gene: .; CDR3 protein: CVRAYSPREREGKTYEQYF; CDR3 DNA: TGTGTCAGAGCCTATAGCCCGCGGGAGCGGGAGGGAAAAACCTACGAGCAGTACTTC
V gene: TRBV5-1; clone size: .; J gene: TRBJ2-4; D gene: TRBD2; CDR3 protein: CASPPGGPRFAKNIQYF; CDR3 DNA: TGCGCCAGCCCCCCGGGGGGTCCCCGGTTTGCCAAAAACATTCAGTACTTC
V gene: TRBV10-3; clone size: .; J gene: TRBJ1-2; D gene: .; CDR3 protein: CAISDSDTGWGYTF; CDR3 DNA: TGTGCCATCAGTGACTCAGACACGGGATGGGGCTACACCTTC
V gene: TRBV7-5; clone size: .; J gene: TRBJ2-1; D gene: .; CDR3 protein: CVRRPTSGRAGEQFF; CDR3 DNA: TGTGTCAGAAGACCTACTAGCGGGAGGGCCGGAGAGCAGTTCTTC
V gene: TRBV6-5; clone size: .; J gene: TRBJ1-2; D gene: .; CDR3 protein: CASTADRIYGYTF; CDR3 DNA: TGTGCCAGCACCGCCGACAGAATCTATGGCTACACCTTC
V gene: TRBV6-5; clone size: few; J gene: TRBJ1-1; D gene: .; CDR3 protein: CASSSSDRNTEAFF; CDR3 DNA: TGTGCCAGCAGTTCTTCAGACAGGAACACTGAAGCTTTCTTT
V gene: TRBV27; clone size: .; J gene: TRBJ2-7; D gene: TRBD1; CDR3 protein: CASSSNLGQGGPLLYEQYF; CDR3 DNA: TGTGCCAGCAGTTCAAACCTGGGACAGGGGGGCCCCTTATTGTACGAGCAGTACTTC